The source of this T cell receptor (beta chain) is a study of blood T cell repertoires in COVID-19. In the original analysis: Reference gene primer amplification gave estimated nucleated cell counts. Profiled with immunoSEQ multiplex PCR; TCRdb holds only in-frame clones, not every one. V and J calls and clone size are copied from that table; D and trimming were computed from the DNA. The table lists 110,000 or so clones, 85% of them singletons. Looked up from germline, CDR1 is KGHDR and CDR2 is SFDVKD. The CDR3 consists of 14 residues. Sequenced material: peripheral blood. The chain uses TRBV24-1 and TRBJ1-1, with D unclear. This clonotype originated in a man aged 35 to 55 with acute or convalescent COVID-19. The chain's CDR3 is CAFLRGGSNTEAFF. CDR3 DNA: TGTGCGTTCCTCCGTGGAGGGTCGAACACTGAAGCTTTCTTT.